Described below is a single T cell receptor beta chain sequence and its context. Its specific antigen is unknown. Qualities for individual bases were not recorded, and no much larger clone is one base off. The sample originates from a study of blood T cell repertoires in COVID-19 (dated by TCRdb to 2019 to 2021). In the study overall: Samples covering the acute and convalescent phases of COVID-19 were provided by collaborators in the United States, Italy and Spain. Where available, HLA class I and class II types were taken from metadata supplied by the sample provider and were not determined by assay-based typing. The repertoires were released in a freely available public database intended as a resource for research on the immune response to SARS-CoV-2. Subjects who had been exposed to COVID-19, were actively infected with it, or had recovered from it provided the deeply sampled blood TCRbeta repertoires that made up the dataset. The material from the prospective study consisted of cDNA or gDNA derived from T cells, B-cell-depleted T cells, or PBMCs. A de-identified subject ID, COVID-19 status, age in years and sex were almost always included in the sample metadata. The samples were drawn from the first 160 participants of the ongoing ImmuneRACE study and from 950 to 1,500 subjects provided by 6 global collaborators.

Each collaborating institution followed its own protocols to collect whole blood in K2EDTA tubes. For TCRbeta analysis, collaborators shipped samples as frozen whole blood, isolated PBMCs, or DNA extracted from either of those sample types. The research as a whole found: How much clinical and demographic metadata was included differed by source and by participant, and the metadata was provided uncurated.

CDR1 and CDR2 were assigned from the germline V gene as SGHRS and YFSETQ. Including the terminal cysteine and phenylalanine, the CDR3 comprises 15 residues. The entry retains the CDR3 DNA only, 45 bases that are in frame from base 1. V lost 4 bases and J lost 4 bases, and the count of bases not matched to a germline gene is 4. The immunoSEQ Assay, a bias-controlled multiplex PCR, was used to amplify TCRbeta CDR3 regions from genomic DNA. Processing in the source paper ran as follows. The number of nucleated cells in each sample was estimated by amplification of reference gene primers within the assay. To quantify the absolute abundance of each unique TCRbeta CDR3 rearrangement, sequence reads were collapsed and filtered. For each sample, productive Simpson clonality was calculated as the square root of Simpson's diversity index over productive rearrangements. Imported from immuneACCESS, the table was reduced by TCRdb to in-frame sequences with V and J called. These copies leave out some clones; in studies compared against another copy, an unresolved V gene accounts for under half, and the cause of the remainder is not known. The V and J calls and clone size come from that table; D and trimming were worked out from the DNA. This sample is represented by 120,000 to 150,000 clones; about nine tenths of them were singletons. Jointly, the top ten make up over 2% of the sample.

The chain employs TRBV5-1 and TRBJ2-1; 11 middle bases align to TRBD2. Sequenced sample: peripheral blood. This TCR was sampled from a human donor in a cohort sampled during active COVID-19. The CDR3 reads as follows: CASSPGLAEYNEQFF. DNA sequence: TGCGCCAGCAGCCCGGGACTAGCGGAGTACAATGAGCAGTTCTTC.